What follows are 28 T cell receptor beta chains derived from one specimen sequenced in a study of T cells in Graves' hyperthyroidism and ophthalmopathy. The TCR beta CDR3 regions underwent amplification using RNA transcripts as the source. First-round RT-PCR with HTBI primers amplified the TCR CDR3 region. TCRdb reanalysed the multiplex PCR reads using MiXCR and keeps one entry per CDR3 protein. The data hold about 590,000 distinct CDR3 sequences, with approximately 14% observed a single time. The sample taken for sequencing was blood. These receptors all stem from a woman aged 18-29 years with Graves' ophthalmopathy.

This clonotype was seen at least ten times. The chain carries TRBV7-9 and TRBJ2-7, with 10 nucleotides matching TRBD1. J lost 5 bases, V lost 8 bases, and 9 bases had no gene match. Germline V gene sequence: CDR1 SEHNR, CDR2 FQNEAQ (reference sequence). The CDR3 is made up of 14 amino acids. CDR3 nucleotides: TGTGCCAGCTCTCGACAGGGGGCCGTACACGAGCAGTACTTC. This codes for CASSRQGAVHEQYF.

This clonotype was seen at least ten times. V gene TRBV20-1 combines with J gene TRBJ2-7; TRBD2 might be the D (6 bases). Trimming left V 2 bases short and J 0 bases short, with 14 bases between. The CDR3 length is 15 residues. CDR1 is DFQATT, CDR2 SNEGSKA, per germline (reference sequence). CDR3 in DNA: TGCAGTGCTAGATTGAGGACTACCAGCTCCTACGAGCAGTACTTC. Encoded protein: CSARLRTTSSYEQYF.

This clonotype was counted many times. This chain joins TRBV20-1 and TRBJ2-3, with a possible D match to TRBD2 (5 bases). This CDR3 is 16 amino acids long. Germline assignment: CDR1 DFQATT and CDR2 SNEGSKA (reference sequence). V dropped 0 bases and J dropped 3 bases, with 16 bases sitting between them. CDR3 residues: CSARDEELVWTDTQYF. The CDR3 DNA sequence: TGCAGTGCTAGAGATGAGGAACTAGTATGGACAGATACGCAGTATTTT.

This clonotype came up many times. V gene TRBV11-3 combines with J gene TRBJ2-2; TRBD1 agrees at 7 bases. CDR1 is SGHNT and CDR2 is YENEEA in the germline V gene. The CDR3 contains 12 residues. V gave up 5 bases and J gave up 11 bases; unmatched junction bases: 5. CDR3 in DNA: TGTGCCAGCAGCATACAGGGGATTGAGCTGTTTTTT. Protein: CASSIQGIELFF.

This clonotype was counted ten times or more. This rearrangement joins TRBV24-1 to TRBJ2-1; D is possibly TRBD2 (6 bases). Germline V gene lookup returns CDR1 KGHDR and CDR2 SFDVKD. V dropped 4 bases and J dropped 4 bases, with 13 bases sitting between them. CDR3 length: 15 residues. The DNA for the CDR3 is TGTGCCACCAGTGAGGGGGGTGGCGGATACAATGAGCAGTTCTTC. Protein product: CATSEGGGGYNEQFF.

The count of this clonotype is one. Given a much more abundant clone one base away, this may be a read error. The V gene is TRBV11-3, the J gene TRBJ2-3; D not resolved. The CDR3 is 13 amino acids. The germline V gene has CDR1 SGHNT and CDR2 YENEEA. V dropped 5 bases and J dropped 7 bases, with 13 bases sitting between them. For the CDR3, the DNA is TGTGCCAGCAGCCCTCACCAACCCCATACGCAGTATTTT. This gives the protein CASSPHQPHTQYF.

This clonotype has ten or more counts. The V and J genes are TRBV2 and TRBJ1-2; 7 nucleotides align to TRBD1. V was clipped by 5 bases and J by 7 bases; unmatched bases: 4. The CDR3 loop spans 12 amino acids. The V gene's germline CDR1 is SNHLY and CDR2 FYNNEI. The CDR3 DNA reads TGTGCCAGCAGTTCCCAGGGGGGTGGCTACACCTTC. Encoded protein: CASSSQGGGYTF. The complete variable domain, with remaining parts taken from reference TRBV2 and TRBJ1-2, reads EPEVTQTPSHQVTQMGQEVILRCVPISNHLYFYWYRQILGQKVEFLVSFYNNEISEKSEIFDDQFSVERPDGSNFTLKIRSTKLEDSAMYFCASSSQGGGYTFGSGTRLTVV.

About this clonotype: This may come from a read error, since a much larger clone is one base off. The chain joins TRBV5-5 to TRBJ1-2, with D uncertain. Germline V gene sequence: CDR1 SGHKS, CDR2 YYEKEE (reference sequence). V was cut by 1 base and J by 4 bases, with 11 bases left in between. This CDR3 comprises 14 residues. CDR3 sequence (DNA): TGTGCCAGCAGCTTGTATGGGAACAGCTATGGCTACACCTTC. Translated, it gives CASSLYGNSYGYTF.

The V gene is TRBV19, the J gene TRBJ1-3; possible D gene TRBD1, 5 bases. Germline lookup yields CDR1 LNHDA and CDR2 SQIVND (reference sequence). The CDR3 loop spans 15 amino acids. The ends were cut back, 6 bases at V and 3 bases at J, with 15 bases in the middle. The CDR3 sequence: CASRPGTDLGNTIYF. The CDR3 DNA is TGTGCCAGTAGACCTGGGACGGATCTTGGAAACACCATATATTTT.

This clonotype was seen a handful of times. The V and J genes are TRBV2 and TRBJ2-2; 8 bases are shared with TRBD1. Germline loops: CDR1 SNHLY, CDR2 FYNNEI. The CDR3 sequence is 14 residues long. J was trimmed by 1 base and V by 6 bases; bases with no gene match: 1. CDR3 DNA sequence: TGTGCCAGCAGCGGGACAGGGAACACCGGGGAGCTGTTTTTT. Translating gives CASSGTGNTGELFF.

This clonotype has at least ten counts. The chain combines TRBV7-9 with TRBJ1-2; 10 nucleotides match TRBD1. Germline V gene lookup returns CDR1 SEHNR and CDR2 FQNEAQ (reference sequence). The CDR3 spans 15 residues. V lost 3 bases, J lost 3 bases, and 4 bases stayed unmatched. The CDR3 nucleotides are TGTGCCAGCAGCTTTAGAGGGACAGGGGACTATGGCTACACCTTC. This sequence encodes CASSFRGTGDYGYTF. The whole variable domain, remainder taken from reference TRBV7-9 and TRBJ1-2, is DTGVSQNPRHKITKRGQNVTFRCDPISEHNRLYWYRQTLGQGPEFLTYFQNEAQLEKSRLLSDRFSAERPKGSFSTLEIQRTEQGDSAMYLCASSFRGTGDYGYTFGSGTRLTVV.

This clonotype was found many times. The chain couples TRBV5-1 to TRBJ1-5; 7 bases are shared with TRBD1. CDR1 SGHRS and CDR2 YFSETQ come from the germline V gene. V shed 0 bases and J 7 bases; nucleotides not matched to a gene: 1. The CDR3 length is 13 residues. This CDR3 reads CASSLEGGQPQHF. DNA of the CDR3: TGCGCCAGCAGCTTGGAAGGGGGCCAGCCCCAGCATTTT.

The CDR3 protein is CATLGLSYEQYF. The CDR3 DNA reads as TGTGCCACCCTGGGACTCTCCTACGAGCAGTACTTC. V is TRBV27 and J is TRBJ2-7; tentative D call: TRBD2 (6 bases). This CDR3 has 12 amino acids. Trimming pared 10 bases from V and 0 bases from J, leaving 10 bases between. CDR1 MNHEY and CDR2 SMNVEV come from the germline V gene (reference sequence).

The CDR3 sequence is CASSRDREGYEQYF. CDR3 nucleotide sequence: TGTGCCAGCAGTCGCGACAGGGAGGGCTACGAGCAGTACTTC. This chain connects TRBV6-1 to TRBJ2-7; D may correspond to TRBD1 or TRBD2 (7 bases each). Trimming left V 5 bases short and J 3 bases short, with 14 bases between. The CDR3 spans 14 residues. The germline V gene encodes CDR1 MNHNS and CDR2 SASEGT.

This clonotype was observed at least ten times. V usage is TRBV10-3 and J usage is TRBJ2-1; 11 nucleotides agree with TRBD2. In germline, CDR1 is ENHRY, CDR2 SYGVKD. V shed 4 bases and J 6 bases; nucleotides not matched to a gene: 8. The CDR3 consists of 16 residues. The CDR3 nucleotides read TGTGCCATCAGTGGGACTAGCGGGCTGCCTAGCAATGAGCAGTTCTTC. This sequence encodes CAISGTSGLPSNEQFF.

This clonotype was detected many times. The chain links TRBV7-8 to TRBJ2-7, with D perhaps being TRBD1 or TRBD2 (5 bases each). Germline CDR1 SGHVS, CDR2 FQNEAQ. V lost 4 bases, J lost 2 bases, and 15 bases lay in between. The CDR3 is 15 amino acids. This chain's CDR3 is CASSSPRDQTYEQYF. The CDR3, as DNA: TGTGCCAGCAGCTCACCCCGGGACCAAACCTACGAGCAGTACTTC. Full variable domain (missing parts from reference TRBV7-8 and TRBJ2-7): GAGVSQSPRYKVAKRGQDVALRCDPISGHVSLFWYQQALGQGPEFLTYFQNEAQLDKSGLPSDRFFAERPEGSVSTLKIQRTQQEDSAVYLCASSSPRDQTYEQYFGPGTRLTVT.

This clonotype was counted ten times or more. The CDR3 DNA sequence: TGTGCCAGCAGCTTAAGGACAGGGGACACCTACAATGAGCAGTTCTTC. This sequence encodes CASSLRTGDTYNEQFF. The V gene is TRBV11-2, the J gene TRBJ2-1; 9 bases are shared with TRBD1. Trimming cost V 2 bases and J 2 bases; bases outside gene matches: 4. Germline CDR1 is SGHAT and CDR2 is FQNNGV. The CDR3 consists of 16 residues.

This clonotype was detected a few times. The rearrangement joins TRBV27 to TRBJ1-5; D may be TRBD1 (6 bases). CDR1 is MNHEY, CDR2 SMNVEV, per germline (reference sequence). With 8 bases removed from V and 0 bases from J, the gap between germline ends came to 14 bases. The CDR3 is 15 amino acids. The CDR3 region has the DNA TGTGCCAGCCGCCGGGACATTAATAGCAATCAGCCCCAGCATTTT. Its protein is CASRRDINSNQPQHF.

This clonotype was found a few times. The chain employs TRBV25-1 and TRBJ1-2, with 11 positions matching TRBD1. Germline CDR1 MGHDK, CDR2 SYGVNS. This CDR3 is 16 amino acids long. The J segment lost 2 bases and the V segment lost 5 bases, leaving 7 bases of the junction unmatched. CDR3 DNA: TGTGCCAGCAGTTACCGGACAGGGGGCTTAAACTATGGCTACACCTTC. Its protein is CASSYRTGGLNYGYTF.

At least ten counts were recorded for this clonotype. The chain has TRBV19 and TRBJ1-2, with D possibly matching TRBD1 (5 bases). Germline V CDR1 and CDR2: LNHDA, SQIVND (reference sequence). The V and J ends lost 5 bases and 4 bases respectively, with 20 bases between them. There are 16 residues in the CDR3. CDR3 residues: CASSLPPTGGPYGYTF. The CDR3 DNA reads as TGTGCCAGTAGTCTGCCACCGACTGGGGGTCCCTATGGCTACACCTTC.

This clonotype was detected many times. The chain recombines TRBV28 with TRBJ2-7; 8 bases map to TRBD1. The V segment lost 2 bases and the J segment 0 bases; nucleotides outside the gene matches: 3. This CDR3 region has 15 residues. Germline V gene sequence: CDR1 MDHEN, CDR2 SYDVKM. The CDR3 reads CASSLVGQGSYEQYF. CDR3 bases: TGTGCCAGCAGTTTAGTAGGACAGGGCTCCTACGAGCAGTACTTC.

The sample holds many counts of this clonotype. The chain has TRBV27 and TRBJ2-4; TRBD1 is a possible D gene (5 bases). Germline V lookup: CDR1 MNHEY, CDR2 SMNVEV (reference sequence). V was trimmed by 3 bases and J by 0 bases, leaving 12 bases between them. The CDR3 is 16 residues long. As DNA, the CDR3 is TGTGCCAGCAGTTTCCTGGACAACTTAGCCAAAAACATTCAGTACTTC. This gives the protein CASSFLDNLAKNIQYF.

CDR3 loop: CASSLGGRTYNEQFF. CDR3 sequence (DNA): TGTGCCAGCAGCTTAGGGGGCAGAACCTACAATGAGCAGTTCTTC. This chain connects TRBV7-9 to TRBJ2-1; D is possibly TRBD1 (5 bases). V dropped 1 base and J dropped 2 bases, with 9 bases sitting between them. This CDR3 is 15 amino acids long. In germline, CDR1 is SEHNR, CDR2 FQNEAQ (reference sequence).

This clonotype was detected many times. V and J are TRBV27 and TRBJ2-7, with TRBD2 matching 12 bases. V was clipped by 6 bases and J by 2 bases; unmatched bases: 11. The CDR3 spans 17 residues. CDR1 MNHEY and CDR2 SMNVEV come from the germline V gene (reference sequence). The CDR3 sequence: CASSFYRTSGEAYEQYF. The CDR3, as DNA: TGTGCCAGCAGCTTTTACCGGACTAGCGGGGAAGCCTACGAGCAGTACTTC.

This clonotype appeared many times. The chain combines TRBV12-3 or TRBV12-4 with TRBJ1-1; no clear D gene. This CDR3 is built from 15 residues. Trimming took off 2 bases at V and 0 bases at J, with 10 bases between the two ends. CDR3 region: CASSLSRTMNTEAFF. The CDR3 DNA reads TGTGCCAGCAGTTTATCCAGGACCATGAACACTGAAGCTTTCTTT.

The table lists this clonotype with a few counts. The genes are TRBV19 and TRBJ2-7; TRBD1 agrees at 8 bases. The CDR3 consists of 15 residues. Per the germline V gene, CDR1 is LNHDA and CDR2 is SQIVND (reference sequence). The ends lost 5 bases at V and 0 bases at J; junction bases unmatched: 6. Here the CDR3 DNA reads TGTGCCAGTAGTCGCGCGGGACAGGTCTCCTACGAGCAGTACTTC. Its translation: CASSRAGQVSYEQYF.

This clonotype was seen repeatedly, ten times or more. This sequence joins TRBV20-1 and TRBJ2-1; a possible D gene is TRBD2 (5 bases). The germline gives CDR1 DFQATT, CDR2 SNEGSKA (reference sequence). V was trimmed by 0 bases and J by 8 bases, leaving 11 bases between them. This CDR3 has 13 residues. This CDR3 reads CSARDKTTHEQFF. DNA of the CDR3: TGCAGTGCTAGAGACAAGACTACGCATGAGCAGTTCTTC.

Concerning this clonotype itself: Germline and junction disagree at one end, which may indicate a read error. The chain carries TRBV7-3 and TRBJ1-2; D not certain. CDR3 length: 14 residues. Germline V lookup: CDR1 SGHTA, CDR2 FQGTGA. Written as DNA, the CDR3 is TGTGCCAGCACCTTAAACCGACGGATGTATGGCTACACCTTC. Protein product: CASTLNRRMYGYTF.